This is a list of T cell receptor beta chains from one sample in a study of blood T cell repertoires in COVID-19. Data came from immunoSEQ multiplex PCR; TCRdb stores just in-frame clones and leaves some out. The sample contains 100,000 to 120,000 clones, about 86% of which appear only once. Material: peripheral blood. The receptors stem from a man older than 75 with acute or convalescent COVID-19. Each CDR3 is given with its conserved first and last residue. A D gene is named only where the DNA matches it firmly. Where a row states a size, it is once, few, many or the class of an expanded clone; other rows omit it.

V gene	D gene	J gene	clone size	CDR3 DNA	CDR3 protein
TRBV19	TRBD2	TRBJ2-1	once	TGTGCCAGTAGTATCGGGACTAGCGGGAGTAACGAGCAGTTCTTC	CASSIGTSGSNEQFF
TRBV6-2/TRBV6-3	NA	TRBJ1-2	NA	TGTGCCAGCAGCTCCTACCCCGGACGGGGGGTCTATGGCTACACCTTC	CASSSYPGRGVYGYTF
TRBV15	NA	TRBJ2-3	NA	TGTGCCACCAGCAGAGATGCCCAGGGGTCAGATACGCAGTATTTT	CATSRDAQGSDTQYF
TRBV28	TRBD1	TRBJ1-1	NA	TGTGCCAGCAGTTTATCCCCACAGGGGGCCTCTGAAGCTTTCTTT	CASSLSPQGASEAFF
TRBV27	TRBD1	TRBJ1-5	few	TGTGCCAGCAGTCCAGGGACAGGGAATCAGCCCCAGCATTTT	CASSPGTGNQPQHF
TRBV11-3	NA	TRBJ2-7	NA	TGTGCCAGCAGCTTAGGACTCCAGTACGAGCAGTACTTC	CASSLGLQYEQYF
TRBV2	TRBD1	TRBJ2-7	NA	TGTGCCAGCAGTCAAGGACAGGGGTTTGACGAGCAGTACTTC	CASSQGQGFDEQYF
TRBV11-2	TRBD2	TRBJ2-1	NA	TGTGCCAGCAGCTCTCGGACTAGCGGGAGATACAATGAGCAGTTCTTC	CASSSRTSGRYNEQFF
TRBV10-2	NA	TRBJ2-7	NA	TGCGCCAGCTCGGACCCACAGGAGTTTACCTACGAGCAGTACTTC	CASSDPQEFTYEQYF
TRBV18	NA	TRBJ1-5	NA	TGTGCCAGCTCGAGGGGGGGGCCGAATCAGCCCCAGCATTTT	CASSRGGPNQPQHF
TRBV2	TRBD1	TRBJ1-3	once	TGTGCCAGCAGTGAAGACAGGGGGTACGCCACTGGAAACACCATATATTTT	CASSEDRGYATGNTIYF
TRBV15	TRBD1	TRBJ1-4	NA	TGTGCCACCAGCAGAGCTAAGGACAGGGGACTGTTTTTT	CATSRAKDRGLFF
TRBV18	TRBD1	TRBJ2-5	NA	TGTGCCAGCTCATCCTCGACAGGGTCGGTTGAGACCCAGTACTTC	CASSSSTGSVETQYF
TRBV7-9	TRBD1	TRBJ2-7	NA	TGTGCCAGCAGCTTTTACAGGGGGTACGAGCAGTACTTC	CASSFYRGYEQYF
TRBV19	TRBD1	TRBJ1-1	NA	TGTGCCAGTAGTACCTCCGGGACAGGGTTTTACACTGAAGCTTTCTTT	CASSTSGTGFYTEAFF
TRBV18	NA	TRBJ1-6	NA	TGTGCCAGCTCACCGGAGGGGAATTCACCCCTCCACTTT	CASSPEGNSPLHF
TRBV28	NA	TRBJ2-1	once	TGTGCCAGTACCGGACAGTACAATGAGCAGTTCTTC	CASTGQYNEQFF
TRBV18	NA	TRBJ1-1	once	TGTGCCAGCTCACCGTCCCAGGCGAACACTGAAGCTTTCTTT	CASSPSQANTEAFF
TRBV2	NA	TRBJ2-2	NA	TGTGCCAGCACCGGACAGATGAACACCGGGGAGCTGTTTTTT	CASTGQMNTGELFF
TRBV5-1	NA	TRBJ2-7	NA	TGCGCCAGCAGCAAGCCCGGACAGCCCGAGCAGTACTTC	CASSKPGQPEQYF
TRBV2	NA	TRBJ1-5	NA	TGTGCCAGCAGTGAGATCAGGGGTGGGCAGCCCCAGCATTTT	CASSEIRGGQPQHF
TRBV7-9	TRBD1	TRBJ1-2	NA	TGTGCCAGCAGCTTCAGACAGGGCAACTATGGCTACACCTTC	CASSFRQGNYGYTF
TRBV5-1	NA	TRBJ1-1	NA	TGCGCCAGCAGCTTGGATGGGGGCGCGGGCACTGAAGCTTTCTTT	CASSLDGGAGTEAFF
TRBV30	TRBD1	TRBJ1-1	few	TGTGCCTCCAGCCGACAGGGAACTGAAGCTTTCTTT	CASSRQGTEAFF
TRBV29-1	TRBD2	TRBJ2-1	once	TGCAGCGTTCGGACTAGCGGGGCCTACAATGAGCAGTTCTTC	CSVRTSGAYNEQFF
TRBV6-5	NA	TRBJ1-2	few	TGTGCCAGCAGGACAGTTTCTTATGGCTACACCTTC	CASRTVSYGYTF
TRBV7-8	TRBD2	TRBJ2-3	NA	TGTGCCAGCAGCTTAGCGGGGGGGTCCGGGTTTACAGATACGCAGTATTTT	CASSLAGGSGFTDTQYF
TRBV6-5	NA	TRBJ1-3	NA	TGTGCCAGCAGTTACCGGAACCTGGGCGGAAACACCATATATTTT	CASSYRNLGGNTIYF
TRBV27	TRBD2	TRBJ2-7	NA	TGTGCCAGCAGTTCCCACCCTAGCGGGAGAGGCGACGAGCAGTACTTC	CASSSHPSGRGDEQYF
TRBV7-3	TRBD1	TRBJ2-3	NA	TGTGCCAGCAGCTTCGCAGGGGGCGGAACAGATACGCAGTATTTT	CASSFAGGGTDTQYF
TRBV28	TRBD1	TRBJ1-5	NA	TGTGCCAGCAGTTTTATCAGACAGGGGGGGAACCAGCCCCAGCATTTT	CASSFIRQGGNQPQHF
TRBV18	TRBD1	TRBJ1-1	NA	TGTGCCAGCTCCCCCGACAGGGGGCTTGGGAACACTGAAGCTTTCTTT	CASSPDRGLGNTEAFF
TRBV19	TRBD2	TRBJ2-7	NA	TGTGCCAGTAGCACTAGCGGGTTATCTCCTACGGAGCAGTACTTC	CASSTSGLSPTEQYF
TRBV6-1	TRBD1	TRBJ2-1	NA	TGTGCCAGCAGTGAAGGACAGGGTTGGTCCTACAATGAGCAGTTCTTC	CASSEGQGWSYNEQFF
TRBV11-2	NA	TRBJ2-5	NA	TGTGCCAGCAGCTCGACTAAACAAGAGACCCAGTACTTC	CASSSTKQETQYF
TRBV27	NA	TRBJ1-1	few	TGTGCCAGCAGGCAACAGGGCTACACTGAAGCTTTCTTT	CASRQQGYTEAFF
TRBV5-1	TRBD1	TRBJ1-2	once	TGCGCCAGCAGCTTGGATTCCCAATCAAGACAGGGAGGCGGCTACACCTTC	CASSLDSQSRQGGGYTF
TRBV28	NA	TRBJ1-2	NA	TGTGCCAGCAGTGATATCTCCCGGGACACCTCGCGCTACACCTTC	CASSDISRDTSRYTF
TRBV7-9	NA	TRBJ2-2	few	TGTGCCAGCAGCTTAATCGGGACACGCACCGGGGAGCTGTTTTTT	CASSLIGTRTGELFF
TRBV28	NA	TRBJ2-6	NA	TGTGCCAGCAGTATCACCTACTCTGGGGCCAACGTCCTGACTTTC	CASSITYSGANVLTF
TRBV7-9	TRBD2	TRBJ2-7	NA	TGTGCCAGCAGCCGCCAGGGACTAGCGGCCGGTTACGAGCAGTACTTC	CASSRQGLAAGYEQYF
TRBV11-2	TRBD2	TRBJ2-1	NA	TGTGCCAGCAGTAGCGGGAGACGTTTCGGTGAGCAGTTCTTC	CASSSGRRFGEQFF
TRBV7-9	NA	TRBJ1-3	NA	TGTGCCAGCAGCTTATTCTACAGGAACTCTGGAAACACCATATATTTT	CASSLFYRNSGNTIYF
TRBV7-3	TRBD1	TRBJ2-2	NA	TGTGCCAGCAGCTTAAGACAGGGGGCTGTCGGGGAGCTGTTTTTT	CASSLRQGAVGELFF
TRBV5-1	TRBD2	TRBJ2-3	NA	TGCGCCAGCAGCTTGGAGATGGGTAGCGGGAGAGGGACAGATACGCAGTATTTT	CASSLEMGSGRGTDTQYF
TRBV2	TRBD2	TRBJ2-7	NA	TGTGCCAGCAAGGTGGGACTAGCGGGAGTCTCCTACGAGCAGTACTTC	CASKVGLAGVSYEQYF
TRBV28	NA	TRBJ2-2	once	TGTGCCAGCAGTTTAGTGGGGGGGCCCGGGGAGCTGTTTTTT	CASSLVGGPGELFF
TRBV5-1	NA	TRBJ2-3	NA	TGCGCCAGCAGCTTGTCGAGCGGCACAGATACGCAGTATTTT	CASSLSSGTDTQYF
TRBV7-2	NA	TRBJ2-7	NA	TGTGCCAGCAGCCCGGCCTACGAGCAGTACTTC	CASSPAYEQYF